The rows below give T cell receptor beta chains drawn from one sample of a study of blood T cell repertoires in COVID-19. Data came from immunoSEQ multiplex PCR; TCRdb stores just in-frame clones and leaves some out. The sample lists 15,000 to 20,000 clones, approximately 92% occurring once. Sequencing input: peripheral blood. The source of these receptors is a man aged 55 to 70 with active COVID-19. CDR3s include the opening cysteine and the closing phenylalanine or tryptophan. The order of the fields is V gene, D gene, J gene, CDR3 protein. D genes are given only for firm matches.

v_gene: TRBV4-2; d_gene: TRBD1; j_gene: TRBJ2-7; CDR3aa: CASSQAAGTGMYEQYF
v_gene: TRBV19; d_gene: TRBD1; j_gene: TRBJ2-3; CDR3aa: CASSFRGRGLSTDTQYF
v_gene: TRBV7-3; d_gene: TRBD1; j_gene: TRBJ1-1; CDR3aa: CASSATGTGATEAFF
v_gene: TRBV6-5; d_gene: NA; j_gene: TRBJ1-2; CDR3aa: CASSYTSTLARYGYTF
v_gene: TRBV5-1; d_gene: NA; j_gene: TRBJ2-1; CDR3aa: CASSLDWGSYNEQFF
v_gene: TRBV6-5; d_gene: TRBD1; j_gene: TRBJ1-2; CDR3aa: CASNSRGHGYTF
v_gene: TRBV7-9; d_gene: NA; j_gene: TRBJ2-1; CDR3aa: CASSPRQSRNEQFF
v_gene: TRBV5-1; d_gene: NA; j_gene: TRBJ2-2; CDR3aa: CASSTTTGTLNTGELFF
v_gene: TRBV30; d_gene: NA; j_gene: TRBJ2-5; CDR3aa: CAWSVYWVGRETQYF
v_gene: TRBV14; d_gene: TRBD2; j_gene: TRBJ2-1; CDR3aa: CASSQSGGAVDEQFF
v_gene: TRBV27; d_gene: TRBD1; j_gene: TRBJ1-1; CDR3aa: CASSPTDPLITRDRNTEAFF
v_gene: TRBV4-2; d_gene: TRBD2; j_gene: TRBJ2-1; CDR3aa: CASSQGVWLAGSYNEQFF
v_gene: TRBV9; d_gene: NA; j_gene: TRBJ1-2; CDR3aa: CASSVDPGKNYGYTF
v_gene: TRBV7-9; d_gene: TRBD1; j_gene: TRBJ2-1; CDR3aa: CASSSSGQSSYNEQFF
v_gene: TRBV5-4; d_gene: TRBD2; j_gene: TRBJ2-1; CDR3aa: CASSSSGLAAINEQFF
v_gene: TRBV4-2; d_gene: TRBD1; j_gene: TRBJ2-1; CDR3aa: CASSPGTGYNEQFF
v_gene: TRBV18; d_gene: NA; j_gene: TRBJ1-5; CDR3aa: CASSPPDQPQHF
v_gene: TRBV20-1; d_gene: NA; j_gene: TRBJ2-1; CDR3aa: CSARDHNEQFF
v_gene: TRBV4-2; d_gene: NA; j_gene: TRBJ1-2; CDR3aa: CASSQELWRVDYGYTF
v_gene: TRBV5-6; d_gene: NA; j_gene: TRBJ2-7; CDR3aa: CASSFSGPYEQYF
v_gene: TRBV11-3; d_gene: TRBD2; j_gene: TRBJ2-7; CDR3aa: CASSLDRAGVYEQYF
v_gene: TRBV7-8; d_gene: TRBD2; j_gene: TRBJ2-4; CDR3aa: CASSLAPLAGLAKNIQYF
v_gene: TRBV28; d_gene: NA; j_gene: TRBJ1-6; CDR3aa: CASSRTEGSPHSPLHF
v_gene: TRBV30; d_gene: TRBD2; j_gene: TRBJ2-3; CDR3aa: CAWSVSGRPDTQYF
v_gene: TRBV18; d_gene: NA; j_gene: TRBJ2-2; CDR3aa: CASSPLSDTGELFF
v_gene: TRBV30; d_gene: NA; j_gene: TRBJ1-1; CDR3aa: CACGEDTEAFF
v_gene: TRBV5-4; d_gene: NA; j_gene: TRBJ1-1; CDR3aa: CASSPDGGRTEAFF
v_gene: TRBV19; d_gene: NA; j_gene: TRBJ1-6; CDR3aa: CASSISVYNSPLHF
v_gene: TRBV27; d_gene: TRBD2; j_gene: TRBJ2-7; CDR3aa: CASSLTLAALDEQYF
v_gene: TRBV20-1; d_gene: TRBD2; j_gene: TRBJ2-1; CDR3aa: CSAHGTSLFF
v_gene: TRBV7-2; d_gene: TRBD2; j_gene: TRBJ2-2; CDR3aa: CASSLARGAPRELFF
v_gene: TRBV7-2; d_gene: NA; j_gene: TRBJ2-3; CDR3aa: CASSLASSFTDTQYF
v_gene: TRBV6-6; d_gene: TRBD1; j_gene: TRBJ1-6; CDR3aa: CASSYGQGGSPLHF
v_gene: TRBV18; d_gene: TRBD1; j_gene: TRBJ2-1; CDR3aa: CASPDRRGQKFF
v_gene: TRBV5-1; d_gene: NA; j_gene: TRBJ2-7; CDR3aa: CASRPFSGVAYEQYF
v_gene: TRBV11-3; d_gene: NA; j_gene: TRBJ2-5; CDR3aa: CASSSRRGGETQYF
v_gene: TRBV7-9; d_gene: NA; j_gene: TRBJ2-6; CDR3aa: CASSPQQFSGANVLTF
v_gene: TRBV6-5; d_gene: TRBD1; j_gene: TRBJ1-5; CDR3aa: CASRPGQHNQPQHF
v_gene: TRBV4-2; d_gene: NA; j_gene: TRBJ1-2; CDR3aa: CASSQDQGLDGYTF
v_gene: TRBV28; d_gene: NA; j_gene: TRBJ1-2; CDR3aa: CASSIRPPGRANYGYTF
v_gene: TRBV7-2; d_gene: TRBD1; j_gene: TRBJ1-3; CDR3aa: CASRRTGGSGNTIYF
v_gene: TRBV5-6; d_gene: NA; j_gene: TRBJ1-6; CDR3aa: CASSLVRGWEKNRHHF
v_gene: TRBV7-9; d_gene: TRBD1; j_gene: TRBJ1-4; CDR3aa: CASRGQGNGEKLFF
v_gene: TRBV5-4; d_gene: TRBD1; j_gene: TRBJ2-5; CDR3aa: CASSPTGGAETQYF
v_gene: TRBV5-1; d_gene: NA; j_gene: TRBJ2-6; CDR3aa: CASSSPQYTGANVLTF
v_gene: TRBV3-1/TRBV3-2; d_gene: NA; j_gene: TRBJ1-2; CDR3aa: CASSQGGFYTGYTF